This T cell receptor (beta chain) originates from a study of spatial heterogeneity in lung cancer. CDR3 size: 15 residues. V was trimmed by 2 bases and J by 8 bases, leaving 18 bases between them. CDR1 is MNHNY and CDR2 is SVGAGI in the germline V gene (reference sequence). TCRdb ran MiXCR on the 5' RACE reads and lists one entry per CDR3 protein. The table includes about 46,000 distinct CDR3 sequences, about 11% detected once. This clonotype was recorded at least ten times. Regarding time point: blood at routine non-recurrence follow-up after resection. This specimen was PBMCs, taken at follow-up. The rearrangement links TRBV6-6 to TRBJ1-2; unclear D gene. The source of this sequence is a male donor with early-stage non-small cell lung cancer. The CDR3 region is CASSYGVGKVKGYTF. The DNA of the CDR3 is TGTGCCAGCAGTTACGGGGTCGGGAAGGTTAAGGGCTACACCTTC.